The following is a T cell receptor beta chain sequence with its context. Its matching antigen is unknown. Trimming stripped 5 bases from V and 2 bases from J, with 10 bases between. Germline-derived CDR1 and CDR2 are SEHNR and FQNEAQ (reference sequence). This CDR3 is built from 14 residues. The data originate from a study of OX40 agonist ivuxolimab in advanced cancers. Study as a whole: The study treated patients with ivuxolimab, an agonistic anti-OX40 (CD134) antibody.

Measured with immunoSEQ multiplex PCR; TCRdb has only the in-frame clones, and not every one. The table shows about 25,000 clones, with approximately 91% occurring only once. General observations from the study: Among expanded peripheral T cells, antigen specificity went undetermined.

Source: CD4+ or CD8+ T cells sorted from blood, taken in a trial of the OX40 agonist ivuxolimab. This TCR came from an adult with an advanced solid tumor such as melanoma, head and neck, liver or kidney cancer. The V gene is TRBV7-9, the J gene TRBJ1-5; possible D gene TRBD1, 6 bases. CDR3 in amino acids: CASSLQGRNQPQHF. CDR3 DNA sequence: TGTGCCAGCAGCCTACAGGGACGCAATCAGCCCCAGCATTTT.